Listed below are T cell receptor beta chains from one sample, sequenced in a study of cytomegalovirus exposure and HLA in healthy donors. Produced via immunoSEQ multiplex PCR; TCRdb's table is partial and in-frame only. Among about 96,000 clones listed, about four fifths were seen once. Sequenced material: PBMCs. The receptors originated from a female donor in good health and CMV-seropositive. The CDR3 runs from the conserved cysteine through the conserved F or W. D genes are given only for firm matches. Part of the rows lack a size; the others show once, few, many or a class for expanded clones.

TRBD2,NA,15,TRBV11-3,TRBJ2-1,CASSLVSGSHNEQFF,TGTGCCAGCAGCTTAGTTAGCGGGAGTCATAATGAGCAGTTCTTC
TRBD1,NA,12,TRBV6-1,TRBJ2-4,CASSETGVGGYF,TGTGCCAGCAGTGAGACAGGGGTTGGAGGATACTTC
NA,NA,16,TRBV6-6,TRBJ1-6,CASSAGTSSYNSPLHF,TGTGCCAGCAGCGCCGGGACTTCATCCTATAATTCACCCCTCCACTTT
NA,NA,14,TRBV7-8,TRBJ1-3,CASSPSVRGNTIYF,TGTGCCAGCAGCCCCTCTGTGAGGGGAAACACCATATATTTT
NA,NA,12,TRBV4-1,TRBJ2-7,CASSPPGGEQYF,TGCGCCAGCAGCCCCCCGGGTGGGGAGCAGTACTTC
NA,few,14,TRBV28,TRBJ2-7,CASKPSGETYEQYF,TGTGCCAGCAAACCATCGGGGGAAACCTACGAGCAGTACTTC
NA,few,14,TRBV6-4,TRBJ1-5,CASSSDGMNQPQHF,TGTGCCAGCAGCTCCGACGGGATGAATCAGCCCCAGCATTTT
TRBD1,NA,11,TRBV20-1,TRBJ1-2,CSAVTGGGYTF,TGCAGTGCGGTCACAGGGGGGGGCTACACCTTC
NA,NA,13,TRBV10-2,TRBJ1-2,CASSENRNYGYTF,TGCGCCAGCAGTGAGAACAGGAACTATGGCTACACCTTC
TRBD1,NA,18,TRBV7-2,TRBJ1-2,CASSLPRTGRARVYGYTF,TGTGCCAGCAGCTTACCCCGGACAGGGAGGGCCCGGGTCTATGGCTACACCTTC
NA,NA,16,TRBV7-9,TRBJ2-1,CASSPQGGLEDNEQFF,TGTGCCAGCAGCCCCCAGGGGGGCCTGGAGGACAATGAGCAGTTCTTC
TRBD1,NA,15,TRBV2,TRBJ2-7,CASSSWGQGVYEQYF,TGTGCCAGCAGTAGCTGGGGACAGGGGGTCTACGAGCAGTACTTC
TRBD1,NA,12,TRBV11-2,TRBJ1-2,CASSFRDSGYTF,TGTGCCAGCAGCTTTAGGGACAGTGGCTACACCTTC
TRBD1,once,15,TRBV9,TRBJ1-2,CASSVWTGANYGYTF,TGTGCCAGCAGCGTCTGGACAGGGGCTAACTATGGCTACACCTTC
NA,NA,14,TRBV7-9,TRBJ1-2,CASSLAGRLNGYTF,TGTGCCAGCAGCTTAGCTGGCAGGCTAAATGGCTACACCTTC
NA,NA,13,TRBV5-1,TRBJ2-7,CASSEGGTYEQYF,TGCGCCAGCAGCGAGGGGGGGACCTACGAGCAGTACTTC